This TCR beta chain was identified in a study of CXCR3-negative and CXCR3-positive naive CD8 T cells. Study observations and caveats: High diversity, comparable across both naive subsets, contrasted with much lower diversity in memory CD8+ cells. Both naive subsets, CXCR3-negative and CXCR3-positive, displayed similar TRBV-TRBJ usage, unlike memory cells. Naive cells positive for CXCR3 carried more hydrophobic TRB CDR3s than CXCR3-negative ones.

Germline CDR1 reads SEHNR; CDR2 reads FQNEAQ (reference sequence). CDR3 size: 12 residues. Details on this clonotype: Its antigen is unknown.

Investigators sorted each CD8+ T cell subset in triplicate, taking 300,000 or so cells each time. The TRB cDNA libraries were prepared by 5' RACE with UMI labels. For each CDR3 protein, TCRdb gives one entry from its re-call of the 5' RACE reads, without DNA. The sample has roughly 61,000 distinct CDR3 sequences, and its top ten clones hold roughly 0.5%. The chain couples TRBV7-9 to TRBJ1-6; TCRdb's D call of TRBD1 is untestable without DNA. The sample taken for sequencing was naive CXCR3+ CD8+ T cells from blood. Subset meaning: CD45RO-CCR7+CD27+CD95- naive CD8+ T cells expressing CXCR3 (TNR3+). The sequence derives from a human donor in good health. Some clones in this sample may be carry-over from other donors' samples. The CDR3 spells CAGQDYNSPLHF.